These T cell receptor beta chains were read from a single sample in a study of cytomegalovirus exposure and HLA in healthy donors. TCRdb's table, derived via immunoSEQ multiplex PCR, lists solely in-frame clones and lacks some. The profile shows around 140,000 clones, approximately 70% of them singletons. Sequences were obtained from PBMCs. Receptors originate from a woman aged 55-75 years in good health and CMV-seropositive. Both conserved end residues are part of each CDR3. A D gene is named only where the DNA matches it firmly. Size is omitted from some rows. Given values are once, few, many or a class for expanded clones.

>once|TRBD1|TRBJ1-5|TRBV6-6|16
CASSYPQGASNQPQHF
TGTGCCAGCAGTTATCCACAGGGGGCGAGCAATCAGCCCCAGCATTTT
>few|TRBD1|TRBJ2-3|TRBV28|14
CATQGQGARDTQYF
TGTGCCACCCAGGGACAGGGGGCGCGAGATACGCAGTATTTT
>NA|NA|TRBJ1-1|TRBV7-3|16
CASSKFPGQPNTEAFF
TGTGCCAGCAGCAAATTCCCTGGACAGCCGAACACTGAAGCTTTCTTT
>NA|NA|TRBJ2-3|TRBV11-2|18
CASSLAGRATSPTDTQYF
TGTGCCAGCAGCTTAGCGGGGCGAGCTACTAGCCCCACAGATACGCAGTATTTT
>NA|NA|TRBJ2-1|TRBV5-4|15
CASSLRQVTYNEQFF
TGTGCCAGCAGCCTCCGACAGGTTACCTACAATGAGCAGTTCTTC
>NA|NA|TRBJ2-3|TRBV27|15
CASSLGGVGTDTQYF
TGTGCCAGCAGTCTTGGCGGGGTAGGCACAGATACGCAGTATTTT
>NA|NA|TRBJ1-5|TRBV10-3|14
CAISEDSLNQPQHF
TGTGCCATCAGTGAAGACAGTTTAAATCAGCCCCAGCATTTT
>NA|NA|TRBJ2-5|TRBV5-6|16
CASSLGRQLHGGAQYF
TGTGCCAGCAGCTTGGGACGACAGCTTCACGGGGGTGCCCAGTACTTC
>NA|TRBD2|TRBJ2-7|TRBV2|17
CASETSGRAWGSYEQYF
TGTGCCAGCGAGACTAGCGGGAGGGCCTGGGGGTCCTACGAGCAGTACTTC
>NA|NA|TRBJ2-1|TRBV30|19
CAWSVPKGGRTRGRNEQFF
TGTGCCTGGAGTGTTCCGAAGGGTGGGAGGACCAGAGGTCGGAATGAGCAGTTCTTC
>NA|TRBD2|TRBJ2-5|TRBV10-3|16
CAISDGGRAGVETQYF
TGTGCCATCAGTGATGGTGGGAGGGCGGGAGTGGAGACCCAGTACTTC
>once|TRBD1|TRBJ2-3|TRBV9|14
CASSGEGAADTQYF
TGTGCCAGCAGCGGTGAGGGGGCCGCAGATACGCAGTATTTT
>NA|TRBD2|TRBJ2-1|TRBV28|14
CASSPGLADNEQFF
TGTGCCAGCAGCCCTGGACTAGCGGACAATGAGCAGTTCTTC
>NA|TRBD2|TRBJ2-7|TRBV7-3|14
CASWPLAGAHEQYF
TGTGCCAGCTGGCCTCTAGCGGGAGCCCACGAGCAGTACTTC
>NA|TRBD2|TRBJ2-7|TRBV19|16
CASSSPRTSGTYEQYF
TGTGCCAGTTCCTCCCCTCGGACTAGCGGAACCTACGAGCAGTACTTC
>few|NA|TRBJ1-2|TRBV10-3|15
CAISDLRQRSYGYTF
TGTGCCATCAGTGACCTAAGGCAGAGGAGCTATGGCTACACCTTC
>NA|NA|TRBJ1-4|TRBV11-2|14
CASSPGYQSEKLFF
TGTGCCAGCAGCCCCGGGTACCAGTCGGAAAAACTGTTTTTT
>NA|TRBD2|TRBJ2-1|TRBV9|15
CASSVSGEGGYEQFF
TGTGCCAGCAGCGTTAGCGGGGAAGGCGGGTATGAGCAGTTCTTC
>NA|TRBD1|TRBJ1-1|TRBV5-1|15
CASSATGMMNTEAFF
TGCGCCAGCAGCGCGACAGGGATGATGAACACTGAAGCTTTCTTT
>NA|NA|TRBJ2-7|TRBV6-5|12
CASTGSPHEQYF
TGTGCCAGCACCGGGAGTCCCCACGAGCAGTACTTC
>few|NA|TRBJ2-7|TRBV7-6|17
CASSPPPGRGGPYEQYF
TGTGCCAGCAGCCCCCCCCCGGGCCGGGGAGGCCCCTACGAGCAGTACTTC
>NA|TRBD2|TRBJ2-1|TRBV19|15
CASSRLAPDTGEQFF
TGTGCCAGTAGTAGACTAGCGCCCGATACCGGGGAGCAGTTCTTC
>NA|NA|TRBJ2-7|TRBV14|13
CASSHGPSYEQYF
TGTGCCAGCAGCCATGGGCCCTCCTACGAGCAGTACTTC
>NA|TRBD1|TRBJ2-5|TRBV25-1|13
CATQGASQETQYF
TGTGCCACCCAGGGGGCCAGCCAAGAGACCCAGTACTTC
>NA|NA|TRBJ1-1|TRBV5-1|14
CASSLGSGNTEAFF
TGCGCCAGCAGCTTAGGATCAGGGAACACTGAAGCTTTCTTT
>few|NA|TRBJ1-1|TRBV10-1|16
CASIPGGLRMNTEAFF
TGCGCCAGCATACCCGGCGGTTTAAGAATGAACACTGAAGCTTTCTTT
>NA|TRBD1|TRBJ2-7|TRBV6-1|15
CASKQGQGANNEQYF
TGTGCCAGCAAGCAGGGACAGGGGGCGAACAACGAGCAGTACTTC
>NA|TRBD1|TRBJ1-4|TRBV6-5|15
CASSPRGQRNEKLFF
TGTGCCAGCAGTCCCCGGGGACAGCGTAATGAAAAACTGTTTTTT
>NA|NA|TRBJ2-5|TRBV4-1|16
CASSHHLSGNQETQYF
TGCGCCAGCAGCCACCACTTATCGGGAAATCAAGAGACCCAGTACTTC
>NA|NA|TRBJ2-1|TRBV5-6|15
CASSLGGASYNEQFF
TGTGCCAGCAGCTTGGGCGGAGCGTCCTACAATGAGCAGTTCTTC
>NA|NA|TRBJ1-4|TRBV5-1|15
CASSLAGPNNEKLFF
TGCGCCAGCAGCTTGGCAGGGCCAAATAATGAAAAACTGTTTTTT
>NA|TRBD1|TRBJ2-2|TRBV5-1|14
CASRRQGGTGELFF
TGCGCCAGCCGTAGACAGGGTGGGACCGGGGAGCTGTTTTTT
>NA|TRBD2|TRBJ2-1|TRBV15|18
CATSRGTSGRIYNNEQFF
TGTGCCACCAGCAGAGGGACTAGCGGGAGGATCTATAACAATGAGCAGTTCTTC
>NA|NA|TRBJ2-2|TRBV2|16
CASSTTPSGMGGELFF
TGTGCCAGCAGTACAACCCCCAGCGGAATGGGCGGGGAGCTGTTTTTT
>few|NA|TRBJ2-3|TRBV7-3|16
CASSLAGRTSTDTQYF
TGTGCCAGCAGCTTAGCGGGGAGGACTAGCACAGATACGCAGTATTTT
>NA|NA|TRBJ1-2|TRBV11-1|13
CASSFSSNYGYTF
TGTGCCAGCAGCTTTAGTAGCAACTATGGCTACACCTTC
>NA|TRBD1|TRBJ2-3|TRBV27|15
CASSKPTGGIDTQYF
TGTGCCAGCAGTAAGCCGACAGGGGGAATAGATACGCAGTATTTT
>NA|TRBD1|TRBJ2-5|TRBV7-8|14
CASSWGTVQETQYF
TGTGCCAGCAGCTGGGGGACAGTCCAAGAGACCCAGTACTTC
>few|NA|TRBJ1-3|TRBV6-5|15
CASSRAGQTGNTIYF
TGTGCCAGCAGTCGCGCTGGACAGACTGGAAACACCATATATTTT
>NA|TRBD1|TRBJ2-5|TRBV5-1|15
CASSLVVGGGETQYF
TGCGCCAGCAGCTTGGTGGTAGGGGGCGGGGAGACCCAGTACTTC
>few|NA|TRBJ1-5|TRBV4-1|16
CASSQEGGGSGQPQHF
TGCGCCAGCAGCCAAGAAGGTGGGGGCTCGGGACAGCCCCAGCATTTT
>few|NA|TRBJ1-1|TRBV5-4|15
CASSLGDRTRAEAFF
TGTGCCAGCAGCTTGGGTGACAGGACGAGGGCTGAAGCTTTCTTT
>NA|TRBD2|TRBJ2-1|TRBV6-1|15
CASRGLAGDGDEQFF
TGTGCCAGCAGAGGACTAGCGGGAGACGGGGATGAGCAGTTCTTC
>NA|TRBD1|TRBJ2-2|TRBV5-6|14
CASSSRHRGGELFF
TGTGCCAGCAGCTCCAGACACAGGGGCGGGGAGCTGTTTTTT
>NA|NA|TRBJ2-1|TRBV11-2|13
CASSLGTHNEQFF
TGTGCCAGCAGCTTAGGAACTCACAATGAGCAGTTCTTC
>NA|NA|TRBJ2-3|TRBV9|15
CASSADSGEWDTQYF
TGTGCCAGCAGCGCAGACTCGGGAGAGTGGGATACGCAGTATTTT
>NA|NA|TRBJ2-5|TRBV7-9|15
CASSQKHGNGETQYF
TGTGCCAGCAGCCAGAAGCACGGGAACGGGGAGACCCAGTACTTC
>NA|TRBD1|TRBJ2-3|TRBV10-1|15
CASSRTGETTDTQYF
TGCGCCAGCAGTCGGACAGGCGAGACCACAGATACGCAGTATTTT